The sequence of this T cell receptor beta chain was determined in a study of blood T cell repertoires in COVID-19. J gave up 7 bases and V 5 bases, and 0 bases lay outside the gene matches. The CDR3 has 11 amino acids. The germline V gene encodes CDR1 GTSNPN and CDR2 SVGIG (reference sequence). Generated by immunoSEQ multiplex PCR, the TCRdb table keeps only in-frame clones and is missing some. The repertoire holds under 400,000 clones, with 70% to 90% as singletons. The sequence was collected from a man aged 35-49 years in a cohort exposed to, infected with or recovered from COVID-19 (not recorded which). V and J are TRBV30 and TRBJ1-4; TRBD1 agrees at 8 bases. The sample was PBMCs or T cells enriched from blood (not recorded which). CDR3 protein: CAWGTGEKLFF. The CDR3 DNA reads as TGTGCCTGGGGGACAGGTGAAAAACTGTTTTTT.